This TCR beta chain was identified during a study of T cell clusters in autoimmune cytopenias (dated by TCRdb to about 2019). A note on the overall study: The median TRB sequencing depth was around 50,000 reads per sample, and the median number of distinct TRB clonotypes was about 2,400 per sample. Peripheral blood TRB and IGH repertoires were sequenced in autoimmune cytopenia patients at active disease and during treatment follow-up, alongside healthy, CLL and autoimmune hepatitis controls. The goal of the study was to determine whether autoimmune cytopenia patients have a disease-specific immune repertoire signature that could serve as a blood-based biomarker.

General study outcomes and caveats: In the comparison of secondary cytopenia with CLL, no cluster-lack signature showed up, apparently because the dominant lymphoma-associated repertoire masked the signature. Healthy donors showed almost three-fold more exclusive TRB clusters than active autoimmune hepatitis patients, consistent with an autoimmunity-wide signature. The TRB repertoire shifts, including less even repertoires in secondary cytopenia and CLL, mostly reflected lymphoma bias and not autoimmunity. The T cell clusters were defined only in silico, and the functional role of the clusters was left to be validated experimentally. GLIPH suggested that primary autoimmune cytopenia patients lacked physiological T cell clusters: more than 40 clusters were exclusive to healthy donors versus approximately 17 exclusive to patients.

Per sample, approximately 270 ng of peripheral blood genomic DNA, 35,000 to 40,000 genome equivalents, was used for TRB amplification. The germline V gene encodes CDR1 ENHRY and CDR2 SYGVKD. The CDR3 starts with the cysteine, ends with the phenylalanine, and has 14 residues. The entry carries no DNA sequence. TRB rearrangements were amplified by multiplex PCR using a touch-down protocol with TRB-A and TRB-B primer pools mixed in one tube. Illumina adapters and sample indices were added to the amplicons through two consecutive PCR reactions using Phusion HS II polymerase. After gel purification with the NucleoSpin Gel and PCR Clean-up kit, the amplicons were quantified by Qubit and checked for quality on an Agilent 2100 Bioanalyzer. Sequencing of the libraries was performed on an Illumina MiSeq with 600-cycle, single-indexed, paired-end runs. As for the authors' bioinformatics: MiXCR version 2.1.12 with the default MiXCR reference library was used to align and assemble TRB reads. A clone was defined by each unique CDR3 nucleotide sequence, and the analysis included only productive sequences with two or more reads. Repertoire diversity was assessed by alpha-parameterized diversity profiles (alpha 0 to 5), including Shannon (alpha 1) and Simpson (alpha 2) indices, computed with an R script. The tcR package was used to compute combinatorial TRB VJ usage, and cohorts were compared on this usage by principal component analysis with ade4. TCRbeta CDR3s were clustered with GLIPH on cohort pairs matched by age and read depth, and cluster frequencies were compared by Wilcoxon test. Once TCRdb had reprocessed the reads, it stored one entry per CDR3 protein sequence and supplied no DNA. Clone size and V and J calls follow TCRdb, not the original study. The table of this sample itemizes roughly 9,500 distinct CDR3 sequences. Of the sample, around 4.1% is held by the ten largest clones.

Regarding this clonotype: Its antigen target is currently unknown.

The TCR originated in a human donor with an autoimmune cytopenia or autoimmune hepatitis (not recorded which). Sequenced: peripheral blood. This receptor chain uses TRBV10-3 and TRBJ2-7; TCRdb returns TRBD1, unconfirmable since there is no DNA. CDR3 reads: CAISWGDGPYEQYF.